A selection of T cell receptor beta chains follows, all from one sample in a study of shared clonotypes between healthy human individuals. Sequenced by immunoSEQ multiplex PCR; TCRdb stores in-frame clones only, minus some. The data contain about 2.1 million clones, 93% of them seen just once; the ten biggest clones take up roughly 1.7%. Input material: naive CD8+ T cells from PBMCs. The origin of the receptors is a man between 18 and 35 years old in good health. Some clones in this sample may be carry-over from other donors' samples. Both conserved end residues are part of each CDR3. A D gene is named only where the DNA matches it firmly. Size is omitted from some rows. Given values are once, few, many or a class for expanded clones.

length	D	V	size	J	CDR3	DNA
14	TRBD1	TRBV25-1	.	TRBJ1-4	CASSGYRGREKLFF	TGTGCCAGCAGTGGATACAGGGGTCGTGAAAAACTGTTTTTT
13	.	TRBV30	few	TRBJ1-1	CAWSLQGYTEAFF	TGTGCCTGGAGTTTACAGGGCTACACTGAAGCTTTCTTT
14	TRBD1	TRBV29-1	once	TRBJ2-7	CSVDGGQGNYEQYF	TGCAGCGTTGACGGGGGACAGGGGAACTACGAGCAGTACTTC
17	.	TRBV27	.	TRBJ2-1	CASSSRVSGEGYNEQFF	TGTGCCAGCAGTTCCCGAGTATCGGGGGAAGGCTACAATGAGCAGTTCTTC
18	TRBD2	TRBV4-3	.	TRBJ2-3	CASSQEWSLAAITDTQYF	TGCGCCAGCAGCCAAGAGTGGTCCCTAGCGGCCATCACAGATACGCAGTATTTT
13	TRBD1	TRBV7-9	.	TRBJ2-3	CASRAGGSDTQYF	TGTGCCAGCAGGGCAGGGGGTTCGGATACGCAGTATTTT
17	.	TRBV7-9	.	TRBJ2-5	CASSHLGGDHNQETQYF	TGTGCCAGCAGCCACCTGGGCGGGGATCATAACCAAGAGACCCAGTACTTC
12	TRBD1	TRBV19	.	TRBJ1-2	CASRQGAYGYTF	TGTGCCAGTCGACAGGGGGCCTATGGCTACACCTTC
15	TRBD2	TRBV5-4	.	TRBJ2-3	CASSRTSGGTDTQYF	TGTGCCAGCAGCCGTACTAGCGGGGGCACAGATACGCAGTATTTT
14	.	TRBV2	.	TRBJ1-4	CASSRQRPNEKLFF	TGTGCCAGCAGCAGACAGCGCCCTAATGAAAAACTGTTTTTT
14	.	TRBV7-8	.	TRBJ1-1	CASSLRSGRTEAFF	TGTGCCAGCAGCTTACGATCAGGGCGGACTGAAGCTTTCTTT
15	.	TRBV7-9	few	TRBJ1-1	CASSLVQFMNTEAFF	TGTGCCAGCAGCTTAGTTCAGTTCATGAACACTGAAGCTTTCTTT
16	TRBD1	TRBV6-5	.	TRBJ2-1	CASSWGQEGLGYEQFF	TGTGCCAGCAGTTGGGGACAGGAAGGGCTGGGCTATGAGCAGTTCTTC
15	.	TRBV27	.	TRBJ2-3	CASSLGRVSADTQYF	TGTGCCAGCAGTTTGGGCAGGGTGTCAGCAGATACGCAGTATTTT
15	.	TRBV9	.	TRBJ2-1	CASSARDISYNEQFF	TGTGCCAGCAGCGCCCGGGACATCTCCTACAATGAGCAGTTCTTC
14	TRBD2	TRBV7-9	once	TRBJ2-7	CASSAKGLAYEQYF	TGTGCCAGCAGCGCGAAGGGACTAGCCTACGAGCAGTACTTC
11	.	TRBV28	few	TRBJ1-1	CASSLWQEAFF	TGTGCCAGCAGTTTATGGCAGGAGGCTTTCTTT
13	.	TRBV29-1	.	TRBJ1-2	CSVEPQGRGGYTF	TGCAGCGTTGAACCACAGGGTAGGGGTGGCTACACCTTC
16	TRBD1	TRBV4-3	.	TRBJ2-7	CASSPRRDRGHLEQYF	TGCGCCAGCAGCCCTCGACGGGACAGGGGGCACCTCGAGCAGTACTTC
15	TRBD1	TRBV6-5	.	TRBJ2-1	CASSFGTGGRNEQFF	TGTGCCAGCAGTTTCGGGACAGGGGGAAGGAATGAGCAGTTCTTC
12	.	TRBV7-6	.	TRBJ2-2	CASSLREGELFF	TGTGCCAGCAGCTTAAGGGAGGGGGAGCTGTTTTTT
14	.	TRBV19	.	TRBJ1-1	CASSPDLRTTEAFF	TGTGCCAGTAGTCCGGACCTGAGGACGACTGAAGCTTTCTTT
11	.	TRBV28	.	TRBJ1-1	CASRLTAEAFF	TGTGCCAGCAGACTTACAGCTGAAGCTTTCTTT
14	.	TRBV5-1	.	TRBJ1-1	CASGSLNTNTEAFF	TGCGCCAGCGGCTCGCTCAACACGAACACTGAAGCTTTCTTT
14	.	TRBV11-2	.	TRBJ2-5	CASTQRGSRETQYF	TGTGCCAGCACCCAACGGGGTAGTCGAGAGACCCAGTACTTC
15	.	TRBV7-9	.	TRBJ2-5	CASRSPSGSQETQYF	TGTGCCAGCAGATCCCCCTCCGGTAGCCAAGAGACCCAGTACTTC
14	.	TRBV5-6	few	TRBJ1-2	CASSGTYSAYGYTF	TGTGCCAGCAGCGGTACGTACAGCGCTTATGGCTACACCTTC
14	TRBD2	TRBV6-5	.	TRBJ2-7	CASSLSGSRNEQYF	TGTGCCAGCAGCCTCAGCGGGAGTAGGAACGAGCAGTACTTC
15	.	TRBV7-9	.	TRBJ1-2	CASSLLKVGDYGYTF	TGTGCCAGCAGCTTGCTTAAGGTGGGAGACTATGGCTACACCTTC
13	.	TRBV7-7	.	TRBJ2-7	CASSAGTSYEQYF	TGTGCCAGCAGCGCGGGAACCTCCTACGAGCAGTACTTC
15	.	TRBV5-8	.	TRBJ2-1	CASRKLRGIYNEQFF	TGTGCCAGCAGAAAACTTAGGGGGATATACAATGAGCAGTTCTTC
18	TRBD1	TRBV19	.	TRBJ1-2	CASSIGPTGGASPYGYTF	TGTGCCAGTAGTATCGGGCCCACAGGGGGCGCATCCCCTTATGGCTACACCTTC
14	.	TRBV28	.	TRBJ1-1	CASSPGFRDTEAFF	TGTGCCAGCAGCCCAGGGTTTCGGGACACTGAAGCTTTCTTT
12	.	TRBV5-4	few	TRBJ2-7	CASSPNDYEQYF	TGTGCCAGCAGCCCCAACGACTACGAGCAGTACTTC
13	.	TRBV7-9	.	TRBJ2-7	CASSLPLGYEQYF	TGTGCCAGCAGCTTACCTCTGGGGTACGAGCAGTACTTC
16	.	TRBV7-9	.	TRBJ2-5	CASSPPLRGQQETQYF	TGTGCCAGCAGCCCCCCGCTAAGGGGCCAACAAGAGACCCAGTACTTC